This T cell receptor (beta chain) is from a study of stem cell transplantation in POMP-related autoinflammatory disease. At the level of the study: Defective thymoproteasomes were hypothesized to impair CD8+ T-cell positive selection.

The method was immunoSEQ multiplex PCR; TCRdb's version includes in-frame clones alone and lacks a portion of them. Of more than 8,500 clones detected, roughly 77% appear once; the ten largest clones hold 4.5% to 5%. This CDR3 has 15 amino acids. Germline V gene lookup returns CDR1 LGHDT and CDR2 YNNKEL (reference sequence). V was clipped by 0 bases and J by 6 bases, with 12 bases between them. This receptor was taken from a human patient with POMP-related autoinflammation and immune dysregulation (PRAID). A share of the T cells may be of graft donor origin. This chain connects TRBV3-1 (or the pseudogene TRBV3-2) to TRBJ1-5; TRBD1 might be the D (5 bases). The material sequenced was CD4+ T cells from PBMCs, taken after stem cell transplantation. The CDR3 sequence is CASSQDMAGGQPQHF. The CDR3, as DNA: TGTGCCAGCAGCCAAGACATGGCCGGGGGTCAGCCCCAGCATTTT.